The present T cell receptor beta chain was sequenced within a study of shared clonotypes between healthy human individuals. General study points: How much donors shared clonotypes was expected to be affected by sequencing depth.

This table comes from immunoSEQ multiplex PCR, and its TCRdb copy is limited to in-frame clones, with some not included. The table includes some 2,500,000 clones, 85% to 95% detected once. The study enrolled healthy HIV-negative adults without recent acute infections or vaccinations as donors. A note on this clone: Its antigen is currently unknown.

V lost 6 bases and J lost 4, with 13 bases in between. Germline V gene sequence: CDR1 SQVTM, CDR2 ANQGSEA. This CDR3 has 13 amino acids. Sequencing was carried out using naive CD4+ T cells from PBMCs. Stated subset: CD45RA+ positively selected. The clonotype was recovered from a man aged 18 to 30 in good health. Some clones in this sample may be carry-over from other donors' samples. The rearrangement uses TRBV29-1 and TRBJ2-1; D uncertain. DNA of the CDR3: TGCAGCGTCGAAACTACAGCGTACAATGAGCAGTTCTTC. Its protein is CSVETTAYNEQFF.